The 28 T cell receptor beta chains reported below all come from one sample, sequenced in a study of blood T cell repertoires in COVID-19. Assay used: immunoSEQ multiplex PCR; TCRdb lists only in-frame clones, some missing. This table has about 290,000 clones, just under 85% appearing once. Material for sequencing was peripheral blood. Source of these receptors: a woman between 50 and 59 years old with active or convalescent COVID-19.

Concerning this clone itself: The identical CDR3 is also encoded by other nucleotide sequences in the sample. V usage is TRBV7-2 and J usage is TRBJ1-1, with 8 bases lining up with TRBD1. This CDR3 has 14 residues. Germline-derived CDR1 and CDR2 are SGHTA and FQGNSA. V shed 5 bases and J 5 bases; nucleotides not matched to a gene: 7. CDR3 region: CASSPDRVRTEAFF. The CDR3 DNA reads as TGTGCCAGCAGCCCGGACAGGGTGCGGACTGAAGCTTTCTTT.

The chain combines TRBV5-1 with TRBJ2-2; 7 bases are a match to TRBD1. V trimming: 4 bases; J trimming: 3 bases; junction bases outside the gene matches: 3. Germline values: CDR1 SGHRS, CDR2 YFSETQ. The CDR3 spans 14 residues. CDR3 coding DNA: TGCGCCAGCAGCCGGGGACAGTACACCGGGGAGCTGTTTTTT. Translated: CASSRGQYTGELFF. Using reference TRBV5-1 and TRBJ2-2 for the parts outside the CDR3, the full variable domain is KAGVTQTPRYLIKTRGQQVTLSCSPISGHRSVSWYQQTPGQGLQFLFEYFSETQRNKGNFPGRFSGRQFSNSRSEMNVSTLELGDSALYLCASSRGQYTGELFFGEGSRLTVL.

CDR3 sequence reads: CATSDPRGPGGGQPQHF. CDR3 coding DNA: TGTGCCACCAGTGATCCCAGGGGTCCGGGCGGCGGTCAGCCCCAGCATTTT. The genes are TRBV24-1 and TRBJ1-5; tentatively, D is TRBD1 (6 bases). Germline V gene data show CDR1 as KGHDR and CDR2 as SFDVKD. V shed 3 bases and J shed 6 bases, with 20 bases lying between them. The CDR3 extends over 17 amino acids.

The chain uses TRBV5-1 and TRBJ2-1, with TRBD2 matching over 11 bases. Trimming cost V 2 bases and J 10 bases; bases outside gene matches: 8. CDR3 length: 15 amino acids. Germline V gene lookup returns CDR1 SGHRS and CDR2 YFSETQ. The CDR3 spells CASSLHVAGGPEQFF. As DNA, the CDR3 is TGCGCCAGCAGCTTACACGTAGCGGGAGGGCCCGAGCAGTTCTTC.

V and J are TRBV27 and TRBJ2-1, with D maybe TRBD1 (6 bases). Per germline, CDR1 MNHEY and CDR2 SMNVEV (reference sequence). V gave up 3 bases and J gave up 6 bases, with 6 bases separating them. CDR3 length: 12 amino acids. The CDR3 coding sequence is TGTGCCAGCAGTTTCAGGGGCAATGAGCAGTTCTTC. This codes for CASSFRGNEQFF.

This clone has just one count. The chain is built from TRBV6-1 and TRBJ1-3; D possibly corresponds to TRBD1 (5 bases). This CDR3 is built from 15 residues. Trimming cost V 1 base and J 0 bases, with 7 bases left between them. Germline V gene sequence: CDR1 MNHNS, CDR2 SASEGT. As DNA, the CDR3 is TGTGCCAGCAGTGAAGACAGGTTCTCTGGAAACACCATATATTTT. It is translated as CASSEDRFSGNTIYF.

The sample holds one count of this clone. The chain joins TRBV6-4 to TRBJ2-1; tentative D call: TRBD1 (5 bases). CDR1 MRHNA and CDR2 SNTAGT come from the germline V gene. This CDR3 contains 15 residues. V dropped 4 bases and J dropped 7 bases, with 17 bases sitting between them. CDR3 amino acids: CASSGDSAPWNEQFF. The CDR3 DNA is TGTGCCAGCAGTGGCGACAGTGCCCCTTGGAATGAGCAGTTCTTC.

This chain uses TRBV3-1 (or the pseudogene TRBV3-2) with TRBJ2-2; D is perhaps TRBD2 (5 bases). The CDR3 has 15 residues. CDR1 LGHDT and CDR2 YNNKEL come from the germline V gene (reference sequence). The V gene lost 0 bases and the J gene lost 4 bases, with 9 bases spanning the gap. The CDR3 reads CASSQDEGTTGELFF. The CDR3 DNA is TGTGCCAGCAGCCAAGACGAGGGAACCACCGGGGAGCTGTTTTTT.

The chain has TRBV6-5 and TRBJ2-1, with 8 nucleotides matching TRBD2. Looked up from germline, CDR1 is MNHEY and CDR2 is SVGAGI. The trim removed 0 bases at V and 10 bases at J, leaving 5 bases unmatched. The CDR3 totals 14 residues. The CDR3 here is CASSYSKVAGEQFF. CDR3 bases: TGTGCCAGCAGTTACTCGAAGGTAGCGGGGGAGCAGTTCTTC.

The rearrangement uses TRBV18 and TRBJ2-1, with a possible D match to TRBD2 (6 bases). This CDR3 has 14 residues. Per the germline V gene, CDR1 is KGHSH and CDR2 is LQKENI. The V gene lost 6 bases and the J gene lost 8 bases, with 17 bases spanning the gap. The CDR3 nucleotides read TGTGCCAGCTCTCGCGGGGCGATGTCGTATGAGCAGTTCTTC. Translated, it gives CASSRGAMSYEQFF.

The chain employs TRBV15 and TRBJ1-5; D might be TRBD1 (6 bases). The CDR3 spans 16 residues. Germline V gene data show CDR1 as LNHNV and CDR2 as YYDKDF (reference sequence). The V end lost 0 bases, the J end lost 6 bases, and 15 bases lay between the germline ends. The CDR3: CATSRDLNTGSQPQHF. CDR3 DNA: TGTGCCACCAGCAGAGATTTGAACACAGGGAGTCAGCCCCAGCATTTT.

The chain recombines TRBV7-8 with TRBJ2-1; 10 positions agree with TRBD2. This CDR3 is built from 14 residues. Trimming cost V 0 bases and J 9 bases; bases outside gene matches: 2. Germline loops: CDR1 SGHVS, CDR2 FQNEAQ. CDR3: CASSLAGLAVEQFF. CDR3 coding DNA: TGTGCCAGCAGCTTAGCAGGACTAGCGGTTGAGCAGTTCTTC.

This rearrangement joins TRBV6-5 to TRBJ2-3; D perhaps matches TRBD2 (6 bases). Germline V CDR1 and CDR2: MNHEY, SVGAGI. The CDR3 runs 14 residues. V was cut by 4 bases and J by 5 bases, with 13 bases left in between. The CDR3 DNA reads TGTGCCAGCAGTTCGAGGAGGGGCATAGATACGCAGTATTTT. Its protein is CASSSRRGIDTQYF.

The chain employs TRBV6-1 and TRBJ1-6; D may be TRBD1 (6 bases). Germline V lookup: CDR1 MNHNS, CDR2 SASEGT. This CDR3 is 18 amino acids long. The V end lost 4 bases, the J end lost 7 bases, and 23 bases lay between the germline ends. The DNA for the CDR3 is TGTGCCAGCAGTGTCGGGAGGGGGGGTACGGGGAGGAATTCACCCCTCCACTTT. Translating gives CASSVGRGGTGRNSPLHF.

This rearrangement joins TRBV28 to TRBJ1-2; maybe TRBD1 (5 bases). The V gene lost 4 bases and the J gene lost 0 bases, with 9 bases spanning the gap. This CDR3 has 14 amino acids. Germline V CDR1 and CDR2: MDHEN, SYDVKM. In DNA form, the CDR3 reads TGTGCCAGCAGTTCCCGACAGCCTAACTATGGCTACACCTTC. As protein: CASSSRQPNYGYTF.

The rearrangement joins TRBV2 to TRBJ1-2; D not certain. The germline V and J ends were trimmed by 4 bases and 2 bases, with 8 bases remaining between them. Germline-derived CDR1 and CDR2 are SNHLY and FYNNEI. The length of the CDR3 is 13 residues. The CDR3 loop reads CASSADGNYGYTF. In DNA form, the CDR3 reads TGTGCCAGCAGTGCTGACGGGAACTATGGCTACACCTTC.

CDR3 DNA: TGTGCCAGCAGCCAACCGGGACTAGTAGCAGATACGCAGTATTTT. Translated, it gives CASSQPGLVADTQYF. V gene TRBV3-1 (or the pseudogene TRBV3-2) combines with J gene TRBJ2-3, with TRBD2 identical over 8 bases. Germline V CDR1 and CDR2: LGHDT, YNNKEL (reference sequence). J was trimmed by 4 bases and V by 2 bases; bases with no gene match: 5. The CDR3 totals 15 residues.

This chain links TRBV15 with TRBJ2-1; tentative D call: TRBD2 (6 bases). Germline lookup yields CDR1 LNHNV and CDR2 YYDKDF (reference sequence). There are 17 residues in the CDR3. The V and J ends lost 0 bases and 2 bases respectively, with 14 bases between them. CDR3 region: CATSRDPTSSTYNEQFF. The CDR3 nucleotides read TGTGCCACCAGCAGAGATCCCACTAGCTCGACCTACAATGAGCAGTTCTTC.

This chain joins TRBV15 and TRBJ2-3; TRBD1 might be the D (5 bases). Germline values: CDR1 LNHNV, CDR2 YYDKDF (reference sequence). The CDR3 is made up of 14 amino acids. V dropped 5 bases and J dropped 1 base, with 10 bases sitting between them. CDR3 in DNA: TGTGCCACCAGCTCCGGACATCGCACAGATACGCAGTATTTT. It encodes CATSSGHRTDTQYF. Filled out from reference TRBV15 and TRBJ2-3, the complete variable domain reads DAMVIQNPRYQVTQFGKPVTLSCSQTLNHNVMYWYQQKSSQAPKLLFHYYDKDFNNEADTPDNFQSRRPNTSFCFLDIRSPGLGDTAMYLCATSSGHRTDTQYFGPGTRLTVL.

This clone was found a few times. V gene TRBV5-1 combines with J gene TRBJ1-2; D unresolved. The CDR3 runs to 15 residues. V shed 4 bases and J shed 8 bases, with 21 bases lying between them. Germline V gene data show CDR1 as SGHRS and CDR2 as YFSETQ. CDR3 amino acids: CASSPRGGITWGYTF. Here the CDR3 DNA reads TGCGCCAGCAGCCCTCGAGGAGGGATCACATGGGGCTACACCTTC.

The chain uses TRBV28 and TRBJ1-2; weak D call: TRBD1 (5 bases). Trimming pared 1 base from V and 4 bases from J, leaving 7 bases between. This CDR3 is 13 amino acids long. Germline assignment: CDR1 MDHEN and CDR2 SYDVKM. The CDR3 loop reads CASSLSTGYGYTF. The CDR3 nucleotides are TGTGCCAGCAGTTTATCCACAGGCTATGGCTACACCTTC.

V and J are TRBV9 and TRBJ1-2; TRBD1 is a possible D gene (6 bases). The CDR3 spans 14 residues. The germline V and J ends were trimmed by 0 bases and 6 bases, with 12 bases remaining between them. Looked up from germline, CDR1 is SGDLS and CDR2 is YYNGEE. DNA for the CDR3: TGTGCCAGCAGCGTAGAGGGGGTCACCAATGGCTACACCTTC. Translating gives CASSVEGVTNGYTF.

The J gene is TRBJ2-2, the V gene TRBV4-2; TRBD2 aligns across 11 bases. In germline, CDR1 is LGHNA, CDR2 YNFKEQ. The CDR3 is 17 amino acids. With V trimmed by 4 bases and J by 5 bases, 9 bases remained unmatched. This CDR3 is CASSPKWLAGGTGELFF. The CDR3 DNA follows: TGTGCCAGCAGCCCCAAGTGGCTAGCGGGAGGAACCGGGGAGCTGTTTTTT.

The chain uses TRBV18 and TRBJ2-7; D is unresolved. Germline V CDR1 and CDR2: KGHSH, LQKENI. Between the trimmed V and J ends, which lost 3 bases and 0 bases, there was a span of 18 bases. CDR3 length: 17 amino acids. The chain's CDR3 is CASSPPNHAISSYEQYF. CDR3 sequence (DNA): TGTGCCAGCTCACCTCCCAATCATGCTATTAGCTCCTACGAGCAGTACTTC.

V gene TRBV7-6 combines with J gene TRBJ1-3, with 10 bases that match TRBD1. The CDR3 is made up of 16 amino acids. Germline CDR1 SGHVS, CDR2 FNYEAQ. V trimming: 7 bases; J trimming: 0 bases; junction bases outside the gene matches: 6. CDR3 region: CASTTGTGASGNTIYF. DNA of the CDR3: TGTGCCAGCACCACCGGGACAGGGGCCTCTGGAAACACCATATATTTT.

The gene calls are TRBV11-2 and TRBJ1-3; D is unresolved. Trimming took 1 base from V and 0 from J, leaving 7 bases between them. Looked up from germline, CDR1 is SGHAT and CDR2 is FQNNGV. This CDR3 is built from 15 residues. CDR3 sequence (DNA): TGTGCCAGCAGCTTAGGGCGGGGCTCTGGAAACACCATATATTTT. Translated: CASSLGRGSGNTIYF.

The table lists this clone with a count of one. The V call is TRBV11-2, the J call TRBJ1-1; a weak D match, TRBD1 (5 bases). Germline CDR1 and CDR2: SGHAT and FQNNGV. The CDR3 runs 15 residues. Trimming shortened V by 1 base and J by 1 base, and 10 bases separated the two germline ends. DNA for the CDR3: TGTGCCAGCAGCTTAGCTGCGGGGGGGAACACTGAAGCTTTCTTT. It yields the protein CASSLAAGGNTEAFF.

The chain links TRBV2 to TRBJ2-1; D is uncertain. Trimming removed 8 bases from V and 9 bases from J, with 14 bases in between. There are 12 residues in the CDR3. Germline V gene lookup returns CDR1 SNHLY and CDR2 FYNNEI. Here the CDR3 reads CASSPRVGEQFF. The CDR3 DNA is TGTGCCAGCTCTCCCCGGGTAGGTGAGCAGTTCTTC. The full variable domain, with the rest looked up from reference TRBV2 and TRBJ2-1, is EPEVTQTPSHQVTQMGQEVILRCVPISNHLYFYWYRQILGQKVEFLVSFYNNEISEKSEIFDDQFSVERPDGSNFTLKIRSTKLEDSAMYFCASSPRVGEQFFGPGTRLTVL.